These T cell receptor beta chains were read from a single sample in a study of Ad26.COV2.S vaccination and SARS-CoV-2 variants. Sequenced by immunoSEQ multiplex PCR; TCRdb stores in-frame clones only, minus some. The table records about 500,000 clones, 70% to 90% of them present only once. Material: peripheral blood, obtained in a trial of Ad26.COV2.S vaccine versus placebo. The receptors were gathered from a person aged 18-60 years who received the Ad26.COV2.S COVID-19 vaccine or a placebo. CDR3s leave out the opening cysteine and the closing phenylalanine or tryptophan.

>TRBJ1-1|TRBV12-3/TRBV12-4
ASSLRGVYGAF
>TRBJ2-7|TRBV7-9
ASSNPREREFRYEQY
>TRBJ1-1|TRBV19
ASRDGVEAF
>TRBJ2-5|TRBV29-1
SVAREETQY
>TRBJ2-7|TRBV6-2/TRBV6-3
ASSYGGEGSYEQY
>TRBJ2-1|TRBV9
ASSVSGSSYNEQF
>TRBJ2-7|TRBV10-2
ASSELGLAGSSYEQY
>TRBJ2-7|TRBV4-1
ASSHRTGGHYEQY
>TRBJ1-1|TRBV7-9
ASSGLAGGDTEAF
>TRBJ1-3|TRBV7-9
ASSSTLTSSGNTIY
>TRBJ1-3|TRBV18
ASSPQGSGNTIY
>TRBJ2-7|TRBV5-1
ASSYEASGSYEQY
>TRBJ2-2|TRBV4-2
ASSVRQANTGELF
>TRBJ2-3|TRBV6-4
ASSESSGSTDTQY
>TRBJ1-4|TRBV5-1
ASRTGNEKLF
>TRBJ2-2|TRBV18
ASSPGLAGAAGELF